The entry that follows covers one TCR beta chain sequence. Its antigen is currently unknown. Sequencing was performed with immunoSEQ multiplex PCR; in TCRdb, only in-frame clones are kept and a portion is missing. The sample comprises fewer than 90,000 clones, 90% to 95% of which are singletons, and 2.3% rests with the top ten. This entry is derived from a study of OX40 agonist ivuxolimab in advanced cancers. Study-level background: Patients receiving dose escalation had hepatocellular carcinoma, melanoma, renal cell or head and neck cancer. Overall study results and limits: CD8+ T cells (on average) carried more expanded clones than CD4+ T cells. Antigen targets of the expanded peripheral T cells went undetermined.

Germline CDR1 reads SGHAT; CDR2 reads FQNNGV. The ends were cut back, 8 bases at V and 4 bases at J, with 12 bases in the middle. CDR3 size: 13 residues. The sequence was obtained from an adult with an advanced solid tumor such as melanoma, head and neck, liver or kidney cancer. The source material was CD4+ or CD8+ T cells sorted from blood, sampled in a trial of the OX40 agonist ivuxolimab. The V and J genes are TRBV11-2 and TRBJ2-1, with D possibly TRBD2 on 6 matching bases. CDR3 sequence: CASGTGGYNEQFF. CDR3 nucleotides: TGTGCCAGCGGTACTGGGGGGTACAATGAGCAGTTCTTC.